These 12 T cell receptor beta chains originate from one sample sequenced in a study of blood T cell repertoires in COVID-19. This table comes from immunoSEQ multiplex PCR, and its TCRdb copy is limited to in-frame clones, with some not included. The table has fewer than 500,000 clones, around 89% seen once. The specimen sequenced was PBMCs or T cells enriched from blood (not recorded which). Receptors were obtained from a man aged 25-40 years who had recovered from COVID-19.

The chain joins TRBV6-5 to TRBJ1-1, with D maybe TRBD1 (6 bases). The CDR3 runs 13 residues. Germline assignment: CDR1 MNHEY and CDR2 SVGAGI. V lost 6 bases and J lost 11, with 19 bases in between. The CDR3 protein is CASSLTGRVEAFF. The CDR3 nucleotides read TGTGCCAGCAGCCTAACAGGGCGGGTGGAGGCTTTCTTT.

In its sample, this clone was seen once. This chain uses TRBV6-5 with TRBJ1-2, with a possible D match to TRBD1 (6 bases). The V end was cut by 5 bases, the J end by 7 bases, with 14 bases between. Germline V CDR1 and CDR2: MNHEY, SVGAGI. This CDR3 comprises 13 residues. In DNA form, the CDR3 reads TGTGCCAGCAGTACCTACACAGGGACTGGCTACACCTTC. Translated, it gives CASSTYTGTGYTF.

V gene TRBV7-6 combines with J gene TRBJ2-7; tentatively, D is TRBD1 (5 bases). Trimming stripped 5 bases from V and 3 bases from J, with 14 bases between. The length of the CDR3 is 14 residues. Looked up from germline, CDR1 is SGHVS and CDR2 is FNYEAQ. The CDR3 sequence: CASSPNRLGYEQYF. The CDR3 bases are TGTGCCAGCAGCCCTAACAGGCTCGGCTACGAGCAGTACTTC. Supplemented by reference TRBV7-6 and TRBJ2-7, the full variable domain reads GAGVSQSPRYKVTKRGQDVALRCDPISGHVSLYWYRQALGQGPEFLTYFNYEAQQDKSGLPNDRFSAERPEGSISTLTIQRTEQRDSAMYRCASSPNRLGYEQYFGPGTRLTVT.

The V gene is TRBV5-4, the J gene TRBJ2-1; 9 bases fit TRBD2. Germline CDR1 and CDR2: SGHNT and YYREEE (reference sequence). This CDR3 contains 15 residues. The V segment lost 4 bases and the J segment 6 bases; nucleotides outside the gene matches: 8. CDR3 sequence reads: CASSPRLAEGNEQFF. The CDR3, as DNA: TGTGCCAGCAGCCCAAGACTAGCGGAGGGCAATGAGCAGTTCTTC.

This rearrangement joins TRBV18 to TRBJ1-3; D remains ambiguous. V lost 6 bases and J 0 bases, leaving 12 bases between the germline ends. The CDR3 is made up of 15 amino acids. Germline V CDR1 and CDR2: KGHSH, LQKENI. The CDR3, as DNA: TGTGCCAGCTCCTCACGAGCGGGCTCTGGAAACACCATATATTTT. Translated, it gives CASSSRAGSGNTIYF.

Comments on this clone: Other DNA variants within this sample encode the same CDR3. The rearrangement joins TRBV18 to TRBJ1-1; 8 bases align to TRBD1. Germline loops: CDR1 KGHSH, CDR2 LQKENI. The CDR3 is made up of 14 amino acids. The J segment lost 2 bases and the V segment lost 2 bases, leaving 1 base of the junction unmatched. CDR3 region: CASSPGQGNTEAFF. CDR3 nucleotide sequence: TGTGCCAGCTCACCAGGACAGGGAAACACTGAAGCTTTCTTT. The entire variable domain, with the rest obtained from reference TRBV18 and TRBJ1-1, is as follows: NAGVMQNPRHLVRRRGQEARLRCSPMKGHSHVYWYRQLPEEGLKFMVYLQKENIIDESGMPKERFSAEFPKEGPSILRIQQVVRGDSAAYFCASSPGQGNTEAFFGQGTRLTVV.

V usage is TRBV28 and J usage is TRBJ2-7; the D gene is possibly TRBD1 (5 bases). The CDR3 loop spans 16 amino acids. Germline values: CDR1 MDHEN, CDR2 SYDVKM. V lost 5 bases, J lost 2 bases, and 19 bases lay in between. CDR3 protein: CASSPPLSGQPYEQYF. In nucleotides, the CDR3 is TGTGCCAGCAGTCCCCCCTTATCAGGGCAACCCTACGAGCAGTACTTC. The full variable domain, its missing parts supplied by reference TRBV28 and TRBJ2-7, is DVKVTQSSRYLVKRTGEKVFLECVQDMDHENMFWYRQDPGLGLRLIYFSYDVKMKEKGDIPEGYSVSREKKERFSLILESASTNQTSMYLCASSPPLSGQPYEQYFGPGTRLTVT.

This chain's CDR3 is CASSQRTGNYGYTF. CDR3 sequence (DNA): TGTGCCAGCAGCCAAAGGACAGGGAACTATGGCTACACCTTC. The chain is built from TRBV13 and TRBJ1-2, with TRBD1 matching 8 bases. V shed 5 bases and J 2 bases; nucleotides not matched to a gene: 4. The CDR3 is 14 amino acids. In germline, CDR1 is PRHDT, CDR2 FYEKMQ (reference sequence).

V gene TRBV24-1 combines with J gene TRBJ2-1; D is possibly TRBD1 (6 bases). The germline CDR1 and CDR2 sequences are KGHDR and SFDVKD. V lost 5 bases to trimming and J lost 8 bases, with 12 bases between them. This CDR3 spans 13 amino acids. The CDR3 DNA reads TGTGCCACCAGTGGCAGGGGAAGGGATGAGCAGTTCTTC. This sequence encodes CATSGRGRDEQFF.

This chain links TRBV7-9 with TRBJ2-1, with TRBD1 as a possible D gene (5 bases). CDR1 and CDR2 from the germline V gene are SEHNR and FQNEAQ (reference sequence). CDR3 length equals 16 residues. V was shortened by 2 bases and J by 6 bases, with 17 bases between the two germline ends. The DNA for the CDR3 is TGTGCCAGCAGCTTAACGTCTCAGGGCGGTCGCAATGAGCAGTTCTTC. Encoded protein: CASSLTSQGGRNEQFF. Together with reference TRBV7-9 and TRBJ2-1, the CDR3 gives the full variable domain: DTGVSQNPRHKITKRGQNVTFRCDPISEHNRLYWYRQTLGQGPEFLTYFQNEAQLEKSRLLSDRFSAERPKGSFSTLEIQRTEQGDSAMYLCASSLTSQGGRNEQFFGPGTRLTVL.

This rearrangement joins TRBV4-1 to TRBJ2-1; tentatively, D is TRBD1 (6 bases). Per germline, CDR1 MGHRA and CDR2 YSYEKL. With 1 base removed from V and 5 bases from J, the gap between germline ends came to 15 bases. The CDR3 loop spans 16 amino acids. CDR3 sequence reads: CASSQVGALEHNEQFF. CDR3 coding DNA: TGCGCCAGCAGCCAAGTGGGGGCCCTAGAACACAATGAGCAGTTCTTC.

This clone was detected once. The V and J genes are TRBV5-6 and TRBJ1-2; perhaps TRBD1 as D (5 bases). Trimming pared 4 bases from V and 4 bases from J, leaving 14 bases between. This CDR3 contains 14 residues. CDR1 is SGHDT, CDR2 YYEEEE, per germline. The CDR3 reads CASSKRPGLYGYTF. CDR3 nucleotides: TGTGCCAGCAGCAAACGACCAGGGCTCTATGGCTACACCTTC.